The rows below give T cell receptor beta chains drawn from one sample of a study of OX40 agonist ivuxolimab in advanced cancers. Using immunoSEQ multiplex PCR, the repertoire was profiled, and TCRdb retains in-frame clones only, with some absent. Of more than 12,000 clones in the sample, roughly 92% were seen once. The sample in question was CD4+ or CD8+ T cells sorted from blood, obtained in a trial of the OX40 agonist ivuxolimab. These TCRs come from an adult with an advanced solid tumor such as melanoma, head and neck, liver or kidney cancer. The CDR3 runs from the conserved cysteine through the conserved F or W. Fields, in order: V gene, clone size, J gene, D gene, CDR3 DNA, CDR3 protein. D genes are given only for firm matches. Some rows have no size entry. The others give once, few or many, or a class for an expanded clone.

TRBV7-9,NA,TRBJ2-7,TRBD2,TGTGCCAGCAGCCAAGCGCAAAACGGACTAGCGGGAGACGAGCAGTACTTC,CASSQAQNGLAGDEQYF
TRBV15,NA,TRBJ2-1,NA,TGTGCCACCAGCAGAGATCAATATGAGCAGTTCTTC,CATSRDQYEQFF
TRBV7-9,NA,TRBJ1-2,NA,TGTGCCAGCAGCTCCCCCCCACGCGCCTCTTATGGCTACACCTTC,CASSSPPRASYGYTF
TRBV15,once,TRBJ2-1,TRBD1,TGTGCCACCAGCGATCTGCGGAGGACAGGGGACAATGAGCAGTTCTTC,CATSDLRRTGDNEQFF
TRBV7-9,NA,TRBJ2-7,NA,TGTGCCAGCAGCTCCGATATGGACACCCACTACGAGCAGTACTTC,CASSSDMDTHYEQYF
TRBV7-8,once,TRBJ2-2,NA,TGTGCCAGCAGCTGGGGTGCCGGGGAGCTGTTTTTT,CASSWGAGELFF
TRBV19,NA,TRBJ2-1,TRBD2,TGTGCCAGTAGCCTAGCGGGAGTCAATGAGCAGTTCTTC,CASSLAGVNEQFF
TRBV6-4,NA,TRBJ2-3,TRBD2,TGTGCCAGCGGGGAGACTAGCGGGAGAACAGATACGCAGTATTTT,CASGETSGRTDTQYF
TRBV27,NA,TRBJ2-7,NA,TGTGCCAGCAGTTTATCGATATCCACAGGGAACCCTTACGAGCAGTACTTC,CASSLSISTGNPYEQYF
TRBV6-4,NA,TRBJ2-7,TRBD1,TGTGCCAGCAGTCAGGGGGAAACAGGGGGCTACGAGCAGTACTTC,CASSQGETGGYEQYF
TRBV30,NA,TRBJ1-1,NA,TGTGCCTGGGGTCAGGGCCTCCTGAACACTGAAGCTTTCTTT,CAWGQGLLNTEAFF
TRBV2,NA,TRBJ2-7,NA,TGTGCCAGCAGCCCCGGGACTGGTTACTACGAGCAGTACTTC,CASSPGTGYYEQYF
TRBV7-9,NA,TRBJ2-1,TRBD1,TGTGCCAGCAGCCCCCCGGGGACAGGGGGCGGGAACAATGAGCAGTTCTTC,CASSPPGTGGGNNEQFF
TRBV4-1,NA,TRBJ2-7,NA,TGCGCCAGCGGACCTCGCGACAGTTACGAGCAGTACTTC,CASGPRDSYEQYF
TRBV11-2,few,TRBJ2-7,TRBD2,TGTGCCAGCAGCTTCGGGACTAGCATTTACGAGCAGTACTTC,CASSFGTSIYEQYF
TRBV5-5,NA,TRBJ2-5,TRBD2,TGTGCCAGCAGCTTGGTACTAGCGGGGGGCGAGACCCAGTACTTC,CASSLVLAGGETQYF